This TCR beta chain derives from a study of blood T cell repertoires in COVID-19. Study background: T cells, B-cell-depleted T cells, or PBMCs supplied cDNA or gDNA.

CDR3 length: 13 amino acids. Between the trimmed V and J ends, which lost 1 base and 0 bases, there was a span of 2 bases. Germline CDR1 SGHTS, CDR2 YDEGEE. Measured with immunoSEQ multiplex PCR; TCRdb has only the in-frame clones, and not every one. The table records some 87,000 clones, about 80% of them present only once. V and J are TRBV5-8 and TRBJ1-3; D gene ambiguous. This TCR was recovered from a human donor in a cohort sampled during active COVID-19. The sample consisted of peripheral blood. CDR3 in amino acids: CASSLRSGNTIYF. For the CDR3, the DNA is TGTGCCAGCAGCTTGCGCTCTGGAAACACCATATATTTT.